This TCR beta chain was documented in a study of T cell changes during pregnancy in multiple sclerosis. V was trimmed by 0 bases and J by 0 bases, leaving 15 bases between them. This CDR3 has 18 amino acids. Per germline, CDR1 SGHRS and CDR2 YFSETQ. Profiled with immunoSEQ multiplex PCR; TCRdb holds only in-frame clones, not every one. In the table there are fewer than 130,000 clones, 90% to 95% of which are singletons. This sample comprised peripheral blood, obtained after pregnancy. The chain joins TRBV5-1 to TRBJ1-4, with D tentatively TRBD1 (6 bases). The clonotype comes from a female donor with multiple sclerosis, enrolled in a pregnancy study. The CDR3 DNA sequence: TGCGCCAGCAGCTTGGGAGGACAGTTAGTTGCAACTAATGAAAAACTGTTTTTT. It yields the protein CASSLGGQLVATNEKLFF.